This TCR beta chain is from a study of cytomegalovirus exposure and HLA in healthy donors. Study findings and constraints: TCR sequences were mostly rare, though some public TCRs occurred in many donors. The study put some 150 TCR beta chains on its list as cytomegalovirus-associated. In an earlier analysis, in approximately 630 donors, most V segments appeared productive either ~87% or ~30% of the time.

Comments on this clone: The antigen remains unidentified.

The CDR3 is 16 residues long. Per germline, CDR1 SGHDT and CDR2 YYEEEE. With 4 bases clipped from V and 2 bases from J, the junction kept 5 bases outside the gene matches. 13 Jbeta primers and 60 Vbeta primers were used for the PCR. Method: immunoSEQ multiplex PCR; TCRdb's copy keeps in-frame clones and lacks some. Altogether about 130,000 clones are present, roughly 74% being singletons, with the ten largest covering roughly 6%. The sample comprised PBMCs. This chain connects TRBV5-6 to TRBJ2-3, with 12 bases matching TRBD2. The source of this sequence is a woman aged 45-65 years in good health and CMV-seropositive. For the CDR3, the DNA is TGTGCCAGCAGCGGGCTAGCGGGGGGGGTCACAGATACGCAGTATTTT. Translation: CASSGLAGGVTDTQYF.